This T cell receptor (beta chain) was profiled in a study of radiation and T cells in renal cell carcinoma. The protocol was immunoSEQ multiplex PCR, while the TCRdb copy is restricted to in-frame clones and leaves out a portion. This table has roughly 140,000 clones, approximately 90% appearing once. Germline values: CDR1 SEHNR, CDR2 FQNEAQ (reference sequence). The germline V and J ends were trimmed by 1 base and 1 base, with 10 bases remaining between them. The CDR3 has 15 residues. Described time point: blood 2 weeks post-SBRT. Regarding treatment: 15 Gy SBRT to primary tumor, nephrectomy 4 weeks later.

V is TRBV7-9 and J is TRBJ2-5; D might be TRBD1 or TRBD2, each matching 5 bases. The source material was blood, sampled from a patient whose treatment included radiotherapy and nephrectomy. This sequence originates from a woman in her 50s with renal cell carcinoma. CDR3 amino acids: CASSLGVGVQETQYF. The CDR3 bases are TGTGCCAGCAGCTTAGGAGTGGGGGTCCAAGAGACCCAGTACTTC. Filled out from reference TRBV7-9 and TRBJ2-5, the complete variable domain reads DTGVSQNPRHKITKRGQNVTFRCDPISEHNRLYWYRQTLGQGPEFLTYFQNEAQLEKSRLLSDRFSAERPKGSFSTLEIQRTEQGDSAMYLCASSLGVGVQETQYFGPGTRLLVL.